A selection of T cell receptor beta chains follows, all from one sample in a study of blood T cell repertoires in COVID-19. TCRdb's copy holds only in-frame clones and misses some; the assay was immunoSEQ multiplex PCR. Of some 240,000 clones detected, 82% appear once; the ten largest clones hold roughly 12%. Sequenced: peripheral blood. Receptors originate from an older woman with active or convalescent COVID-19. CDR3s include the opening cysteine and the closing phenylalanine or tryptophan. D genes are given only for firm matches. Size is stated for part of the rows, as once, few or many counts, or as a class when the clone is expanded.

DNA,CDR3,D,J,size,V
TGTGCCAGCAGCGTAGTGGGGAGCACTGAAGCTTTCTTT,CASSVVGSTEAFF,.,TRBJ1-1,few,TRBV9
TGTGCCAGCAGCCCGCGCGGGGAATCACCCCTCCACTTT,CASSPRGESPLHF,.,TRBJ1-6,.,TRBV13
TGCGCCAGCATAACCCCCAACGTACCGGGACAGGGGTTCTACGAGCAGTACTTC,CASITPNVPGQGFYEQYF,TRBD1,TRBJ2-7,.,TRBV10-1
TGTGCCTGGAGTGTCGGTGGAGACACCATATATTTT,CAWSVGGDTIYF,.,TRBJ1-3,.,TRBV30
TGTGCCAGCAGTTTCCGGGGGGGAAACTACAATGAGCAGTTCTTC,CASSFRGGNYNEQFF,TRBD2,TRBJ2-1,many,TRBV27
TGTGCCTGGAGTGTAGGCGGAAGCAATCAGCCCCAGCATTTT,CAWSVGGSNQPQHF,.,TRBJ1-5,.,TRBV30
TGCGCCAGCAGCTTGGAAGGGACAGGGTTTCACGAGCAGTACTTC,CASSLEGTGFHEQYF,TRBD1,TRBJ2-7,.,TRBV5-1
TGTGCCAGCAGCTTGATGGGAAGGGGCGGTGAAGCTTTCTTT,CASSLMGRGGEAFF,.,TRBJ1-1,.,TRBV5-4
TGTGCCAGCAGGCCGGGGGGGGCGGACGGCTATGGCTACACCTTC,CASRPGGADGYGYTF,.,TRBJ1-2,.,TRBV7-2
TGTGCCAGCACCCAGGCAGGGGGCCATGGCTACACCTTC,CASTQAGGHGYTF,TRBD1,TRBJ1-2,.,TRBV11-2
TGCGCCAGCAGCTTGGGCCCGACTATACAAGAGACCCAGTACTTC,CASSLGPTIQETQYF,.,TRBJ2-5,.,TRBV5-1
TGTGCCAGCAGCCCCAGAAGGAGCGCTGGGTACTACGAGCAGTACTTC,CASSPRRSAGYYEQYF,.,TRBJ2-7,.,TRBV13
TGTGCCAGCAGCAGGGGACAGGGGACAGATTCACCCCTCCACTTT,CASSRGQGTDSPLHF,TRBD1,TRBJ1-6,.,TRBV7-9
TGTGCCAGCAGCCCGGACAGGAGGAACACTGAAGCTTTCTTT,CASSPDRRNTEAFF,TRBD1,TRBJ1-1,few,TRBV5-4
TGTGCCAGCAGCCCGCGGACAGGGGCCCAGCCCCAGCATTTT,CASSPRTGAQPQHF,TRBD1,TRBJ1-5,.,TRBV3-1/TRBV3-2